The 27 T cell receptor beta chains in this list originate from one sample, sequenced in a study of response to subunit inactivated influenza vaccine. TCRdb re-called the RT-PCR reads through MiXCR, storing one row per CDR3 protein. Of around 600,000 distinct CDR3 sequences listed, 11% are singletons. The sample was also linked to a second study, of T cells expressing NK-cell markers. That work adds: What made the TCR beta cDNA was 5'RACE template switching with UMIs.

Source: PBMCs from blood, taken on the day of vaccination. All receptors come from a man aged 45-65 years who received an inactivated influenza vaccine.

This clonotype was recorded a few times. The chain has TRBV12-3 or TRBV12-4 and TRBJ1-6; 9 nucleotides align to TRBD1. Trimming took 7 bases from V and 9 from J; bases not matched to a gene: 13. The CDR3 runs to 16 residues. CDR3 coding DNA: TGTGCCAGCACGCTAGGACAGGGGAATTCTGGTTCACCCCTCCACTTT. Its protein product is CASTLGQGNSGSPLHF.

This clonotype has only a few counts. This chain joins TRBV10-3 and TRBJ2-1; D may be TRBD2 (5 bases). The CDR3 is 13 residues long. CDR1 is ENHRY, CDR2 SYGVKD, per germline. The ends were cut back, 0 bases at V and 9 bases at J, with 9 bases in the middle. CDR3 coding DNA: TGTGCCATCAGTGAGTCGGCCGCGGGTGAGCAGTTCTTC. Translated: CAISESAAGEQFF.

In this sample, this clonotype turned up many times. The chain has TRBV29-1 and TRBJ1-1, with TRBD1 as a possible D gene (5 bases). This CDR3 comprises 13 residues. The germline V and J ends were trimmed by 7 bases and 1 base, with 13 bases remaining between them. Germline V CDR1 and CDR2: SQVTM, ANQGSEA. This CDR3 is CSAEGQQNTEAFF. The CDR3, as DNA: TGCAGCGCGGAGGGGCAGCAGAACACTGAAGCTTTCTTT.

Ten or more counts support this clonotype. This chain joins TRBV12-3 or TRBV12-4 and TRBJ2-7; a possible D gene is TRBD1 (6 bases). CDR3 length: 13 amino acids. The CDR3 spells CASTRGSPYEQYF. The CDR3 nucleotides read TGTGCGTCCACAAGGGGGTCCCCTTACGAGCAGTACTTC.

V is TRBV11-1 and J is TRBJ1-1; tentative D call: TRBD1 (5 bases). Germline V gives CDR1 SGHAT, CDR2 FQDESV (reference sequence). V was cut by 5 bases and J by 1 base, with 23 bases left in between. There are 18 residues in the CDR3. Here the CDR3 DNA reads TGTGCCAGCAGCCTAAACTGGGGTGTGGGGGGGAGGAACACTGAAGCTTTCTTT. This encodes CASSLNWGVGGRNTEAFF.

This clonotype was counted at least ten times. J is TRBJ1-2 and V is TRBV12-3 or TRBV12-4; possible D gene TRBD1, 5 bases. CDR3 length: 13 amino acids. Between the trimmed V and J ends, which lost 2 bases and 6 bases, there was a span of 10 bases. In nucleotides, the CDR3 is TGTGCCAGCAGTTTATCAGGGAATAATGGCTACACCTTC. Amino acids: CASSLSGNNGYTF.

V and J are TRBV6-1 and TRBJ1-2, with TRBD1 matching over 9 bases. CDR1 and CDR2 from the germline V gene are MNHNS and SASEGT. V shed 6 bases and J 3 bases; nucleotides not matched to a gene: 11. The CDR3 sequence is 16 residues long. This CDR3 reads CASRRGTGLPYYGYTF. In nucleotides, the CDR3 is TGTGCCAGCAGACGAGGGACAGGGCTCCCCTACTATGGCTACACCTTC.

This clonotype was counted at least ten times. The chain links TRBV12-3 or TRBV12-4 to TRBJ2-1; 10 bases are shared with TRBD1. The CDR3 contains 14 residues. The V gene end was trimmed by 8 bases and the J gene end by 6 bases; junction bases not matched to a gene: 7. CDR3 nucleotides: TGTGCCAGCTCGGTGGGACAGGGGTCCAATGAGCAGTTCTTC. Amino acid sequence: CASSVGQGSNEQFF.

By sample share, this clonotype is medium-sized. This rearrangement joins TRBV7-9 to TRBJ2-1, with 10 bases identical to TRBD2. This CDR3 has 15 amino acids. V gave up 5 bases and J gave up 5 bases; unmatched junction bases: 6. Germline-derived CDR1 and CDR2 are SEHNR and FQNEAQ (reference sequence). The DNA of the CDR3 is TGTGCCAGCAGCCCTCCTAGCGGGAGCGACAATGAGCAGTTCTTC. This codes for CASSPPSGSDNEQFF. The full variable domain, completed using reference TRBV7-9 and TRBJ2-1, is DTGVSQNPRHKITKRGQNVTFRCDPISEHNRLYWYRQTLGQGPEFLTYFQNEAQLEKSRLLSDRFSAERPKGSFSTLEIQRTEQGDSAMYLCASSPPSGSDNEQFFGPGTRLTVL.

This clonotype occurred many times. The rearrangement links TRBV7-2 to TRBJ1-1; no firm D call. CDR1 and CDR2 (germline): SGHTA, FQGNSA. The CDR3 runs 13 residues. The V gene lost 8 bases and the J gene lost 3 bases, with 13 bases spanning the gap. CDR3 in DNA: TGTGCCAGCTCGGGGATGCAGGACACTGAAGCTTTCTTT. The encoded protein is CASSGMQDTEAFF.

The CDR3 is CASSSWAAAFTGELFF. For the CDR3, the DNA is TGTGCCAGCAGCTCCTGGGCTGCAGCTTTCACCGGGGAGCTGTTTTTT. The chain employs TRBV7-9 and TRBJ2-2; D is undetermined. Germline CDR1 reads SEHNR; CDR2 reads FQNEAQ (reference sequence). Deletions cut 4 bases from V and 4 bases from J, with 16 bases between. This CDR3 contains 16 residues.

This clonotype showed up just a few times. The chain has TRBV20-1 and TRBJ1-3, with D tentatively TRBD1 (6 bases). The CDR3 runs to 14 residues. Per the germline V gene, CDR1 is DFQATT and CDR2 is SNEGSKA (reference sequence). Trimming removed 6 bases from V and 0 bases from J, with 12 bases in between. For the CDR3, the DNA is TGCAGTGCCCCCACAGGGACCTCTGGAAACACCATATATTTT. This translates into CSAPTGTSGNTIYF.

The V call is TRBV2, the J call TRBJ2-1; 7 nucleotides line up with TRBD2. Losses at the gene ends were 4 bases for V and 4 bases for J; bases not matched to a gene: 4. Germline loops: CDR1 SNHLY, CDR2 FYNNEI. The CDR3 runs to 14 residues. The CDR3 sequence: CASSGGSRYNEQFF. The CDR3 coding sequence is TGTGCCAGCAGTGGCGGGAGTAGATACAATGAGCAGTTCTTC.

This clonotype showed up just a few times. The chain employs TRBV12-3 or TRBV12-4 and TRBJ1-4, with a possible D match to TRBD1 (6 bases). V was cut by 2 bases and J by 8 bases, with 15 bases left in between. This CDR3 spans 15 amino acids. CDR3 protein: CASSLPTGSREKLFF. In nucleotides, the CDR3 is TGTGCCAGCAGTTTACCGACAGGTTCTCGCGAAAAACTGTTTTTT.

This clonotype was picked up a small number of times. The DNA for the CDR3 is TGCAGCGCCCTGACAGTCGATGAGCAGTTCTTC. Encoded protein: CSALTVDEQFF. The chain combines TRBV29-1 with TRBJ2-1, with D possibly being TRBD1 (5 bases). Germline values: CDR1 SQVTM, CDR2 ANQGSEA. V was cut by 7 bases and J by 8 bases, with 12 bases left in between. The CDR3 contains 11 residues.

The gene calls are TRBV10-3 and TRBJ2-5, with 7 bases lining up with TRBD2. CDR3 length equals 14 residues. V lost 7 bases and J lost 1; bases outside the gene matches: 6. The germline gives CDR1 ENHRY, CDR2 SYGVKD. This CDR3 reads CAIKGEGSQETQYF. The CDR3 nucleotides read TGTGCCATCAAAGGGGAGGGGTCCCAAGAGACCCAGTACTTC.

This clonotype was counted only a few times. The gene calls are TRBV2 and TRBJ2-2, with a possible D match to TRBD1 (6 bases). The CDR3 extends over 15 amino acids. The V and J ends lost 2 bases and 5 bases respectively, with 12 bases between them. Per germline, CDR1 SNHLY and CDR2 FYNNEI. In nucleotides, the CDR3 is TGTGCCAGCAGTGAAATACAGGGCTTGACCGGGGAGCTGTTTTTT. Its translation is CASSEIQGLTGELFF.

The sample holds a few counts of this clonotype. The chain joins TRBV19 to TRBJ1-2; no clear D. Germline CDR1 reads LNHDA; CDR2 reads SQIVND (reference sequence). This CDR3 spans 14 amino acids. The V end was cut by 4 bases, the J end by 0 bases, with 9 bases between. CDR3 DNA: TGTGCCAGTAGTAACTACAGCCCTAACTATGGCTACACCTTC. It is translated as CASSNYSPNYGYTF.

There are a few counts of this clonotype. The V and J genes are TRBV6-1 and TRBJ2-5; D is perhaps TRBD1 (5 bases). This CDR3 is built from 15 residues. CDR1 MNHNS and CDR2 SASEGT come from the germline V gene. Between the trimmed V and J ends, which lost 6 bases and 5 bases, there was a span of 19 bases. This CDR3 is CASSLGPQGVETQYF. CDR3 nucleotide sequence: TGTGCCAGCAGCCTTGGACCACAAGGGGTGGAGACCCAGTACTTC.

This clonotype was detected many times. The V and J genes are TRBV12-3 or TRBV12-4 and TRBJ2-1; D possibly uses TRBD1 or TRBD2 (5 bases each). V was shortened by 6 bases and J by 2 bases, with 17 bases between the two germline ends. The CDR3 runs 16 residues. The CDR3: CASSQKYKGPYNEQFF. CDR3 DNA sequence: TGTGCCAGCAGCCAAAAATACAAGGGACCCTACAATGAGCAGTTCTTC.

This chain joins TRBV12-3 or TRBV12-4 and TRBJ2-1; 10 bases are shared with TRBD2. This CDR3 region has 14 residues. The trim removed 3 bases at V and 10 bases at J, leaving 6 bases unmatched. Here the CDR3 DNA reads TGTGCCAGCAGTTTGGAAATAGCGGGAGGCGAGCAGTTCTTC. The encoded protein is CASSLEIAGGEQFF.

This clonotype has only a few counts. V usage is TRBV28 and J usage is TRBJ1-2, with 8 bases lining up with TRBD1. Trimming took 4 bases from V and 0 from J; bases not matched to a gene: 7. From germline, CDR1 is MDHEN and CDR2 SYDVKM. This CDR3 comprises 16 residues. The CDR3 DNA sequence: TGTGCCAGCAGTTCCACAGGGACAGGACCTAACTATGGCTACACCTTC. Translation gives CASSSTGTGPNYGYTF.

Worth noting for this clonotype: One junction end disagrees with the germline gene, perhaps due to a read error. This chain joins TRBV6-2 or TRBV6-3 and TRBJ2-1, with D possibly matching TRBD1 (6 bases). The CDR3 covers 13 residues. Germline CDR1 reads MNHEY; CDR2 reads SVGEGT. The CDR3 DNA reads TGTGCCAGCACCGACACAGGGCCCCATGAGCGGTTCTTC. This sequence encodes CASTDTGPHERFF.

This clonotype was observed a few times. This chain links TRBV7-9 with TRBJ1-1; the D is unclear. In germline, CDR1 is SEHNR, CDR2 FQNEAQ (reference sequence). The CDR3 runs 15 residues. With 1 base removed from V and 1 base from J, the gap between germline ends came to 10 bases. The CDR3 reads CASSLVGDKNTEAFF. The CDR3 DNA is TGTGCCAGCAGCTTAGTTGGAGACAAGAACACTGAAGCTTTCTTT.

The table lists this clonotype with many counts. The V and J genes are TRBV27 and TRBJ2-1; perhaps TRBD1 as D (5 bases). The CDR3 has 15 amino acids. Germline-derived CDR1 and CDR2 are MNHEY and SMNVEV (reference sequence). The V gene lost 5 bases and the J gene lost 7 bases, with 18 bases spanning the gap. CDR3 nucleotides: TGTGCCAGCAGTCGCCAGCCAGGGTCCTGGAATGAGCAGTTCTTC. This gives the protein CASSRQPGSWNEQFF.

V gene TRBV9 combines with J gene TRBJ2-1; TRBD1 or TRBD2 may be the D gene (5 bases each). Germline-derived CDR1 and CDR2 are SGDLS and YYNGEE. This CDR3 region has 17 residues. V was trimmed by 2 bases and J by 7 bases, leaving 22 bases between them. CDR3 in amino acids: CASSVPRDAPQGNEQFF. The CDR3 DNA sequence: TGTGCCAGCAGCGTTCCCCGGGACGCCCCGCAGGGAAATGAGCAGTTCTTC.

The chain uses TRBV28 and TRBJ2-3, with 14 bases lining up with TRBD2. The V gene end was trimmed by 6 bases and the J gene end by 5 bases; junction bases not matched to a gene: 19. Germline CDR1 reads MDHEN; CDR2 reads SYDVKM. The CDR3 has 20 amino acids. This chain's CDR3 is CASSGLLLLGLAGEQDTQYF. For the CDR3, the DNA is TGTGCCAGCAGCGGATTGTTACTCTTGGGACTAGCGGGGGAGCAAGATACGCAGTATTTT.